This T cell receptor (beta chain) was identified during a study of blood T cells in healthy people across ages. Comment on this clonotype: Its antigen is as yet unknown. Its ends do not fully match the called genes, so a read error is possible.

Study-level results: Measured against age, TCR beta diversity per million T cells decreased in a roughly linear manner. Naive CD4+ cell counts and diversity both ran higher in long-lived than in aged donors. Considered underestimates were the diversity estimates obtained from one million T cells.

Per-sample PBMC isolation yielded at least 7 million cells. A sample-barcoded 5' primer and a J-beta primer mix were used in a second PCR of roughly 7 to 12 cycles. Each CDR3 protein gets one entry after TCRdb re-called the 5' RACE reads with MiXCR. The sample lists roughly 730,000 distinct CDR3 sequences; roughly 56% were seen once. Germline CDR1 and CDR2: MNHEY and SMNVEV (reference sequence). The CDR3 is 13 amino acids. J is TRBJ2-5 and V is TRBV27; TRBD1 might be the D (5 bases). The closer fit of TRBJ2-7 to the DNA end suggests the J call may be wrong. The sample comprised blood. The origin of this receptor is a man aged 40-50 years in good health. The CDR3 protein is CASSGAFGYEQYF. DNA for the CDR3: TGCGCCAGCAGTGGGGCGTTCGGGTACGAGCAGTACTTC.